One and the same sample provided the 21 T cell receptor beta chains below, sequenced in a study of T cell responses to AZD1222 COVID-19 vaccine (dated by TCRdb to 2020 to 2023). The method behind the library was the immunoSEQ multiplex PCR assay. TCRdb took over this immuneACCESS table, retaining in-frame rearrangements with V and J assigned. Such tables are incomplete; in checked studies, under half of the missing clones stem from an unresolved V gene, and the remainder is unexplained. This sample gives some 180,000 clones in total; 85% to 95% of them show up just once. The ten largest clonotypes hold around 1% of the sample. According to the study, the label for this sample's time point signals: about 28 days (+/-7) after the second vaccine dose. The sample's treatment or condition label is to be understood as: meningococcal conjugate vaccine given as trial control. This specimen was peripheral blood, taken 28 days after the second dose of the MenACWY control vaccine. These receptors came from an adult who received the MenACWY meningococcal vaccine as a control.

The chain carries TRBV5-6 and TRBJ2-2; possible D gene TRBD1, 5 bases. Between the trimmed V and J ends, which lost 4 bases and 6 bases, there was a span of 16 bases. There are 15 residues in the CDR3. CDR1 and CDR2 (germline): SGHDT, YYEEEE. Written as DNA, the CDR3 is TGTGCCAGCAGCCCCAGGGTTTACCCCTCCGGGGAGCTGTTTTTT. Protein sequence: CASSPRVYPSGELFF. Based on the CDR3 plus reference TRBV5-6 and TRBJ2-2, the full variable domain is DAGVTQSPTHLIKTRGQQVTLRCSPKSGHDTVSWYQQALGQGPQFIFQYYEEEERQRGNFPDRFSGHQFPNYSSELNVNALLLGDSALYLCASSPRVYPSGELFFGEGSRLTVL.

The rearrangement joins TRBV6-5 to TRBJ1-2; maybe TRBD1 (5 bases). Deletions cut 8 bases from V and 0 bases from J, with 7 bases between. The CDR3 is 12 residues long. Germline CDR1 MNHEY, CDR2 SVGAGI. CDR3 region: CASRDPNYGYTF. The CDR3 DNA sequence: TGTGCCAGCCGGGACCCTAACTATGGCTACACCTTC.

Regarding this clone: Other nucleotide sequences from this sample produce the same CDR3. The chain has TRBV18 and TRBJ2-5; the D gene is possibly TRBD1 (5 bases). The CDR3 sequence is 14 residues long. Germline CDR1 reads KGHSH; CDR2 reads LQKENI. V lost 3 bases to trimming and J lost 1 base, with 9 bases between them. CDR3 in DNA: TGTGCCAGCTCACCGGGGCGCACCCAAGAGACCCAGTACTTC. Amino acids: CASSPGRTQETQYF.

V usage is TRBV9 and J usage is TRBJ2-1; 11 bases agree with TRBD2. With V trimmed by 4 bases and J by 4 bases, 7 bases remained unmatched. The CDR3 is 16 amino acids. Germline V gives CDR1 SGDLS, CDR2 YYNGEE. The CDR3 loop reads CASSQSGLAGYNEQFF. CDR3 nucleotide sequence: TGTGCCAGCAGCCAATCCGGACTAGCGGGTTACAATGAGCAGTTCTTC.

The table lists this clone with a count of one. CDR3 DNA sequence: TGTGCCAGCAAGGGAGCGGGGGAAGAGACCCAGTACTTC. Translating gives CASKGAGEETQYF. The V call is TRBV2, the J call TRBJ2-5, with TRBD2 matching over 8 bases. J lost 3 bases, V lost 7 bases, and 4 bases had no gene match. Per the germline V gene, CDR1 is SNHLY and CDR2 is FYNNEI. The CDR3 has 13 amino acids.

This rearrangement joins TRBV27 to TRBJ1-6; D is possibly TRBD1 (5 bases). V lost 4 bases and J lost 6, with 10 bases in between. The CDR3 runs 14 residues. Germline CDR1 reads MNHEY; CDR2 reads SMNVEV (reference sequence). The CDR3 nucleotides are TGTGCCAGCAGTTCCGGGGCCTTTAATTCACCCCTCCACTTT. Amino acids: CASSSGAFNSPLHF.

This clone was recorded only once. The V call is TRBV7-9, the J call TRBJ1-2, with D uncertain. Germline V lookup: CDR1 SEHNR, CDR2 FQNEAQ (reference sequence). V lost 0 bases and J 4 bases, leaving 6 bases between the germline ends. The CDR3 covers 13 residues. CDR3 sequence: CASSLAGPYGYTF. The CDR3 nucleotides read TGTGCCAGCAGCTTAGCCGGGCCCTATGGCTACACCTTC.

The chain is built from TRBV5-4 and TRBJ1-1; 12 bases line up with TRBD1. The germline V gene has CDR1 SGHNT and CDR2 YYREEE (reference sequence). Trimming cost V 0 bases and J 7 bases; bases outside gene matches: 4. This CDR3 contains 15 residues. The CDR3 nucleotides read TGTGCCAGCAGCTTGGCGGGACAGGGGGCTAGTGAAGCTTTCTTT. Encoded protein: CASSLAGQGASEAFF.

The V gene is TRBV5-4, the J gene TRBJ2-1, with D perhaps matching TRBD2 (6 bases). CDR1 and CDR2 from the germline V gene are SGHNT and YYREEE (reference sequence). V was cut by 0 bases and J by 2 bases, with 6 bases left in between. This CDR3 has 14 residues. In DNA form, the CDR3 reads TGTGCCAGCAGCTTGGGGGGGGCCTACAATGAGCAGTTCTTC. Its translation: CASSLGGAYNEQFF.

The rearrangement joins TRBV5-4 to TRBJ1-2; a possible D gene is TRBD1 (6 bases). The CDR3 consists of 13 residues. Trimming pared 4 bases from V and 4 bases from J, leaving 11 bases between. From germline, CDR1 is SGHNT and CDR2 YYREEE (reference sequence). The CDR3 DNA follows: TGTGCCAGCAGCCCGGACAGAATCTATGGCTACACCTTC. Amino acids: CASSPDRIYGYTF.

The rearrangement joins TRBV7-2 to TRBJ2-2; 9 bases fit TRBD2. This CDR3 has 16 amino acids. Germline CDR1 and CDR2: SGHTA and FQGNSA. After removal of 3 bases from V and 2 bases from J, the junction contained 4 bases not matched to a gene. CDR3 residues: CASSLGAGGNTGELFF. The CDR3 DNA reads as TGTGCCAGCAGCTTGGGAGCGGGGGGCAACACCGGGGAGCTGTTTTTT.

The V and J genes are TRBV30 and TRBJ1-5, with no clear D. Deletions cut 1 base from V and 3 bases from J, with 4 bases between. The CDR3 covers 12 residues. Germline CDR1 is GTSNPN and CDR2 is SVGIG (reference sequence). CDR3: CAWSAYNQPQHF. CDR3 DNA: TGTGCCTGGAGTGCCTACAATCAGCCCCAGCATTTT.

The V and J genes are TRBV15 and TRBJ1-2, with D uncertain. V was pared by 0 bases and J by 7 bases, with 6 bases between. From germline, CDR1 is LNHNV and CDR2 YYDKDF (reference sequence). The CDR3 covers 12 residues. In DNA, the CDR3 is TGTGCCACCAGCAGAGAGGGAGGTGGCTACACCTTC. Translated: CATSREGGGYTF.

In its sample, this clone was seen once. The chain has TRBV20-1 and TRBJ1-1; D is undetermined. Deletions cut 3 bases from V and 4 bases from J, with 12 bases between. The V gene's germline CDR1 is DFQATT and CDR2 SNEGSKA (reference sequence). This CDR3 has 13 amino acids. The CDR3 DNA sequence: TGCAGTGCTAGTAAAGGGATCTCCACTGAAGCTTTCTTT. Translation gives CSASKGISTEAFF.

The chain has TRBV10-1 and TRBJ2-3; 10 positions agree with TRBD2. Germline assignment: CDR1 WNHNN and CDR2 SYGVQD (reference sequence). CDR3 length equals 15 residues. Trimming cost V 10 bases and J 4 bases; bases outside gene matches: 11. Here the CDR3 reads CAIKVAGGRADTQYF. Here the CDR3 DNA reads TGCGCCATCAAAGTAGCGGGGGGTCGGGCAGATACGCAGTATTTT.

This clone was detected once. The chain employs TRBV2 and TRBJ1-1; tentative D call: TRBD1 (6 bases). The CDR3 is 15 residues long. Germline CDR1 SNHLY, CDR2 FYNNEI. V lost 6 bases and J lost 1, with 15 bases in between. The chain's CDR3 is CASRGVDSRNTEAFF. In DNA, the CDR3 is TGTGCCAGCAGAGGAGTGGACAGTCGGAACACTGAAGCTTTCTTT. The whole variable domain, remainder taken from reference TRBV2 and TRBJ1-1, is EPEVTQTPSHQVTQMGQEVILRCVPISNHLYFYWYRQILGQKVEFLVSFYNNEISEKSEIFDDQFSVERPDGSNFTLKIRSTKLEDSAMYFCASRGVDSRNTEAFFGQGTRLTVV.

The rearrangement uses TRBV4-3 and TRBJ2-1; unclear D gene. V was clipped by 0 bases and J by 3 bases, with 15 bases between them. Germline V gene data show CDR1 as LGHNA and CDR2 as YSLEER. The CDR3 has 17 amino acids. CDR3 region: CASSQDPIMVVYNEQFF. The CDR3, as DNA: TGCGCCAGCAGCCAAGACCCCATCATGGTAGTCTACAATGAGCAGTTCTTC.

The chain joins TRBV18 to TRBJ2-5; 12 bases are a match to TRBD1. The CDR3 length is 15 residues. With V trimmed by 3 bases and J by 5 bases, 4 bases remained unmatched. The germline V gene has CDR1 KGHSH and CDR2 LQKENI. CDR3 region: CASSPGTGGRETQYF. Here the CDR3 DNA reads TGTGCCAGCTCACCGGGGACAGGGGGCCGTGAGACCCAGTACTTC.

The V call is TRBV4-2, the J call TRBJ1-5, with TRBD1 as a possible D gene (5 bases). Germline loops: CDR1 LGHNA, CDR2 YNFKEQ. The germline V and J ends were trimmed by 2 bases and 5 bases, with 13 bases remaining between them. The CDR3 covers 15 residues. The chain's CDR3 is CASSQPGLTDQPQHF. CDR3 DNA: TGTGCCAGCAGCCAACCAGGGCTGACCGATCAGCCCCAGCATTTT.

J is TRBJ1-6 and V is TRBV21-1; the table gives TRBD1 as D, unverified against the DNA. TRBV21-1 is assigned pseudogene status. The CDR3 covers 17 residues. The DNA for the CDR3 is TGTGCCAGCAGCAAAGACTGGGGACAGGGGGACAATTCACCCCTCCACTTT. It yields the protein CASSKDWGQGDNSPLHF.

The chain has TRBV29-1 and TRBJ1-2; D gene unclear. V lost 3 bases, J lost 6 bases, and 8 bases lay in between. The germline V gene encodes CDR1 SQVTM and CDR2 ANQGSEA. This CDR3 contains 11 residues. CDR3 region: CSVEGIHGYTF. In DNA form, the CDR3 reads TGCAGCGTTGAGGGGATCCATGGCTACACCTTC.